What follows describes a single T cell receptor (beta chain). The sample belongs to a study of T-cell memory formation after mild COVID-19. A single record per CDR3 protein comes from TCRdb applying MiXCR to the 5' RACE reads. The sample holds around 160,000 distinct CDR3 sequences; more than 9% are singletons and the top ten take 3.8%. Per the germline V gene, CDR1 is SGHRS and CDR2 is YFSETQ. The CDR3 has 14 residues. V dropped 0 bases and J dropped 3 bases, with 4 bases sitting between them. The chain couples TRBV5-1 to TRBJ1-6; D is ambiguous. The TCR sequence derives from a young man who had mild COVID-19 (a few samples of this study predate the infection). Cell type and time point are not known. Sequencing used PBMCs or a T cell subset sorted from them (not recorded which). CDR3 sequence: CASSLGDYNSPLHF. The CDR3, as DNA: TGCGCCAGCAGCTTGGGAGACTATAATTCACCCCTCCACTTT.